This T cell receptor beta chain emerged from a study of cytomegalovirus exposure and HLA in healthy donors (dated by TCRdb to the late 2010s). For the study in its entirety: According to a later analysis, the 120 or so validation repertoires were produced on the same platform as the 600 to 850 repertoires of the first cohort. The study combined high-throughput TCR immunosequencing, statistical association of individual TCRs with disease status, and machine learning to predict cytomegalovirus infection status. The study was designed to test whether signatures of past pathogen exposure could be identified by cataloging public T cell receptors. In addition to the first cohort of approximately 670 subjects, a separate validation cohort of about 120 different subjects was used. Here is what the overall study found, with its caveats: In the study, 150 to 200 TCR beta chains were listed as associated with cytomegalovirus. In vitro tests confirmed that a few of the cytomegalovirus-associated TCR beta chains recognize cytomegalovirus antigens. Subsequent analysis determined that TCRs grouped into clusters in the first cohort also showed a tendency toward co-occurrence across the 120 validation repertoires, and 85% to 95% of cluster scores exceeded 0. A later analysis had no HLA typing for the validation cohort, so co-occurrence there was scored across all 120 or so repertoires. According to the authors, the approach could potentially be generalized to other disease states and immunological phenotypes. The classifier was reported to diagnose cytomegalovirus status with high specificity and sensitivity in both the original cohort and the validation cohort. Across donors, most TCR sequences were observed very rarely, whereas some public TCRs were present in many individuals.

The method was the immunoSEQ multiplex PCR assay. Per the original workflow: A statistical classification framework was built for diagnosing cytomegalovirus status from the catalog of TCR beta chain sequences. Here the immuneACCESS table is served through TCRdb, limited to in-frame sequences with V and J called. Missing clones are a known gap in these copies; in checked studies unresolved V genes cover under half, and the rest lacks a known reason. V and J calls and clone size are copied from that table; D and trimming were computed from the DNA. This sample comprises about 150,000 clones, about 86% of them detected only once. The biggest ten clones account for around 2.1% of the sample. The CDR3 spans 15 residues, from the cysteine through the phenylalanine. Only the CDR3 DNA stays, 45 bases, in frame from base 1. The CDR1 and CDR2 encoded by the germline V gene are SGHVS and FNYEAQ. The donors belonged to the validation cohort of roughly 120 subjects, which was separate from the approximately 680-subject first cohort.

A remark on this clone: Which antigen it targets is not known. Germline and junction disagree at one end, which may indicate a read error.

Recombination linked TRBV7-6 to TRBJ2-2; possibly the D gene is TRBD2, per 5 matching bases. The sequence was collected from a human donor in good health. The specimen was PBMCs. CDR3 protein: CASSVAGEGTGELFF. The nucleotides read TGTGCCAGCAGCGTAGCAGGCGAGGGCACCGGGGAGCTGTTTTTT.